The text below deals with one T cell receptor (beta chain). It has no known antigen specificity. No clone much larger than this one lies a single base away; base qualities are absent. The immunoSEQ Assay, a bias-controlled multiplex PCR, was used to amplify TCRbeta CDR3 regions from genomic DNA. Per the authors' processing: Within the assay, amplification of reference gene primers was used to estimate how many nucleated cells each sample contained. To quantify the absolute abundance of each unique TCRbeta CDR3 rearrangement, sequence reads were collapsed and filtered. Productive Simpson clonality was computed per sample as the square root of Simpson's diversity index over productive rearrangements. The table was pulled from immuneACCESS by TCRdb, which kept in-frame rearrangements only. Such tables lose some clones; where checked, under half of the loss comes from unresolved V genes, and the rest has no known cause. V and J calls and clone size are given by that table; D and trimming were obtained from the DNA. Across this sample there are about 150,000 clones, with approximately 88% seen only once. The ten biggest clones cover approximately 1.2% of the sample.

In the prospective study, participants were roughly 18 to 100 years old, resided in 24 geographic areas of the United States, and were enrolled through a virtual design. In the prospective study, cohorts were assigned on the basis of participant-reported clinical history obtained from a screening survey and a study questionnaire. Each participant in the prospective study had whole blood, serum and a nasopharyngeal or oropharyngeal swab collected by mobile phlebotomists. Prospective study participants could optionally give additional blood draws and questionnaires over an approximately two-month period. Before DNA extraction, blood samples from the prospective study were shipped at room temperature or frozen. The data are from a study of blood T cell repertoires in COVID-19 (dated by TCRdb to about 2020). About the full investigation: Collaborator samples came from the United States, Italy and Spain and covered acute and convalescent phases of COVID-19. The repertoires were released in a freely available public database meant as a resource for research on the immune response to SARS-CoV-2. HLA class I and class II types, where available, came from metadata supplied by the sample provider rather than from assay-based typing. The dataset comprised deeply sampled blood TCRbeta repertoires from subjects exposed to, actively infected with, or recovered from COVID-19. The material from the prospective study consisted of cDNA or gDNA derived from T cells, B-cell-depleted T cells, or PBMCs. Sample metadata almost always included a de-identified subject ID, COVID-19 status, age in years and sex. The samples were drawn from two sources: the first 160 participants of the ongoing ImmuneRACE study, and approximately 1,300 subjects contributed by 6 global collaborators.

What the authors observed across the whole study: The amount of clinical and demographic metadata varied by source and participant and was provided uncurated.

The CDR3 runs 15 residues from the cysteine to the phenylalanine. Only the CDR3 portion is preserved as DNA: 45 bases, with reading frame beginning at the first base. The germline V gene yields ENHRY for CDR1 and SYGVKD for CDR2. V is pared back by 0 bases and J by 4 bases, with 12 bases lying between the germline termini. Recombination linked TRBV10-3 to TRBJ1-1; 5 matching bases give a weak D call of TRBD1. The sequence was obtained from a woman in her 30s with acute COVID-19. Specimen: PBMCs or T cells enriched from blood (not recorded which). The CDR3 corresponds to CAISESGGRLTEAFF. The DNA sequence is given as TGTGCCATCAGTGAGTCTGGGGGGAGGCTCACTGAAGCTTTCTTT.